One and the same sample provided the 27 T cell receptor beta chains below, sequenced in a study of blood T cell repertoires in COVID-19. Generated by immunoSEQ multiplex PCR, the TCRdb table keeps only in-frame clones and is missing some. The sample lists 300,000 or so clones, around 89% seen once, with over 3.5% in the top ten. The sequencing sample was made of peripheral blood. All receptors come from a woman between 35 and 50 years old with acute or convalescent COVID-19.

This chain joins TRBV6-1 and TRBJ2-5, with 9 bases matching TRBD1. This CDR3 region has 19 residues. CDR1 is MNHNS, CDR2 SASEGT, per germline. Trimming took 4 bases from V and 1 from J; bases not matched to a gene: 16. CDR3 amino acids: CASSGPIGDRVDPQETQYF. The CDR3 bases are TGTGCCAGCAGTGGGCCGATCGGGGACAGGGTGGATCCCCAAGAGACCCAGTACTTC.

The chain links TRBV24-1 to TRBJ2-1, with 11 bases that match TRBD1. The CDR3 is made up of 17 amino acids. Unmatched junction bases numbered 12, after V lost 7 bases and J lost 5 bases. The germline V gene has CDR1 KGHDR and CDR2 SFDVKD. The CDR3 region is CATSEIRWDRGNNEQFF. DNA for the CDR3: TGTGCCACCAGCGAAATAAGGTGGGACAGGGGGAACAATGAGCAGTTCTTC.

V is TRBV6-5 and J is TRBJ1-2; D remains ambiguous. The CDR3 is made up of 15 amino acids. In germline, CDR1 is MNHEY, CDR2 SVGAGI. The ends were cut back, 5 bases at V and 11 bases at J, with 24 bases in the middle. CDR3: CASSPNLEGTFGYTF. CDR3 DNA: TGTGCCAGCAGTCCTAACTTAGAGGGAACCTTTGGGTACACCTTC.

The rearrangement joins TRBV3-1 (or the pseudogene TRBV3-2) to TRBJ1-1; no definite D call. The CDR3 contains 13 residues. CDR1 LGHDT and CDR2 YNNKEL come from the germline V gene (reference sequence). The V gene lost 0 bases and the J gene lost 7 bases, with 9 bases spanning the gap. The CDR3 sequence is CASSQEPSDEAFF. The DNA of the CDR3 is TGTGCCAGCAGCCAAGAACCCAGCGATGAAGCTTTCTTT.

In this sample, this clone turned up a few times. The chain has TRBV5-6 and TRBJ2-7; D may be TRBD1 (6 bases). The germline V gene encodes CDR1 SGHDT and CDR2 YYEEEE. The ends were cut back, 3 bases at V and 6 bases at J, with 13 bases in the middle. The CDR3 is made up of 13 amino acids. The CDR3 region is CASSSSRGFEQYV. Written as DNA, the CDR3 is TGTGCCAGCAGCTCTTCCAGGGGTTTCGAGCAGTACGTC.

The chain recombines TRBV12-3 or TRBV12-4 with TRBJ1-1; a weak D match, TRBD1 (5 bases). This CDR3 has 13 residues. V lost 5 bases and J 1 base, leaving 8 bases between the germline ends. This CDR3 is CASSPGQNTEAFF. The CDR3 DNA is TGTGCCAGCAGTCCCGGACAGAACACTGAAGCTTTCTTT.

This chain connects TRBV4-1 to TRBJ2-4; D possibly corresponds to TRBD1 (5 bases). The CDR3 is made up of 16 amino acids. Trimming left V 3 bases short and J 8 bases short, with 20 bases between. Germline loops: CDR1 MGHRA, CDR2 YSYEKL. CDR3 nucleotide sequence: TGCGCCAGCAGCCACCACCCCGGAAGGGGCGAGGACATTCAGTACTTC. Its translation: CASSHHPGRGEDIQYF.

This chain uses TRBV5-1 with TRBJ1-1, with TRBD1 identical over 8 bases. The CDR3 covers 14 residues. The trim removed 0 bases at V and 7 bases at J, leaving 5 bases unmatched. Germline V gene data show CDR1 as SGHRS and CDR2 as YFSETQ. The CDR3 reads CASSLAGGEVEAFF. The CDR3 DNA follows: TGCGCCAGCAGCTTGGCAGGGGGCGAGGTTGAAGCTTTCTTT.

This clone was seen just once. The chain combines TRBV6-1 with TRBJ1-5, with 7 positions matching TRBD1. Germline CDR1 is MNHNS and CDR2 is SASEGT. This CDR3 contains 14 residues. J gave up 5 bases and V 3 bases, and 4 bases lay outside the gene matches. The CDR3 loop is CASSETGPHQPQHF. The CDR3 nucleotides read TGTGCCAGCAGTGAGACAGGGCCCCATCAGCCCCAGCATTTT.

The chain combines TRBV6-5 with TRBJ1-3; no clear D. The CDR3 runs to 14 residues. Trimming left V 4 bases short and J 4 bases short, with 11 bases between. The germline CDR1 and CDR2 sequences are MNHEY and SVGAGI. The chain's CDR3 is CASSSGRSGNTIYF. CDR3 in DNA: TGTGCCAGCAGTTCAGGCAGATCAGGAAACACCATATATTTT.

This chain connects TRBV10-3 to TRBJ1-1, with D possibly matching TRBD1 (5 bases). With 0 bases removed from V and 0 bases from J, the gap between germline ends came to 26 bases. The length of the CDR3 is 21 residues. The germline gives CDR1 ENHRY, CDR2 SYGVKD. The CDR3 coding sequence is TGTGCCATCAGTGAGTCCCTCTACTGGGGGGAAAAAGAGGCCATGAACACTGAAGCTTTCTTT. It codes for CAISESLYWGEKEAMNTEAFF.

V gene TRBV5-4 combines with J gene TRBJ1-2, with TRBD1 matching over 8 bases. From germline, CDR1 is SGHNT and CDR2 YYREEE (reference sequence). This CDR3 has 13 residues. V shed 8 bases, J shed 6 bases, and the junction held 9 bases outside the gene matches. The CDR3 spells CASTSRGLDGYTF. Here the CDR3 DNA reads TGTGCCAGTACCTCCAGGGGGCTCGATGGCTACACCTTC.

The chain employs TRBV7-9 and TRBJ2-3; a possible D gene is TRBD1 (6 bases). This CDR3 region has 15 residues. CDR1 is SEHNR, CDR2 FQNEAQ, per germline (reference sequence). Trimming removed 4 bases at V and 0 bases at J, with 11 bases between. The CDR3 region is CASSYRDPSTDTQYF. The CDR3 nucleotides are TGTGCCAGCAGCTACAGGGACCCTAGCACAGATACGCAGTATTTT. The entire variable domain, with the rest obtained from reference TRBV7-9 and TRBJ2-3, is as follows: DTGVSQNPRHKITKRGQNVTFRCDPISEHNRLYWYRQTLGQGPEFLTYFQNEAQLEKSRLLSDRFSAERPKGSFSTLEIQRTEQGDSAMYLCASSYRDPSTDTQYFGPGTRLTVL.

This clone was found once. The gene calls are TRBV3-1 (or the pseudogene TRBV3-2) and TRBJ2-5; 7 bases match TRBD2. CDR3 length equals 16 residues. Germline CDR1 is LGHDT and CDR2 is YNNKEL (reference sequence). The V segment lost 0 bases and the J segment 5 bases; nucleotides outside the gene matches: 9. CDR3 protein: CASSQDPLAFRETQYF. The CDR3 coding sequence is TGTGCCAGCAGCCAAGATCCACTAGCGTTTCGGGAGACCCAGTACTTC.

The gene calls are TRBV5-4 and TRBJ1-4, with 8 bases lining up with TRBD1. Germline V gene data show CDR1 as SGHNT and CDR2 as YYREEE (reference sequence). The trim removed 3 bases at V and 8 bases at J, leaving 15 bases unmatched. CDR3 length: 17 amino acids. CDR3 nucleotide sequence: TGTGCCAGCAGCTCAGGCTTAGACAGGGGCCTTTCGGAAAAACTGTTTTTT. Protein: CASSSGLDRGLSEKLFF. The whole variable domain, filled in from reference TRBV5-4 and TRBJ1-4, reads ETGVTQSPTHLIKTRGQQVTLRCSSQSGHNTVSWYQQALGQGPQFIFQYYREEENGRGNFPPRFSGLQFPNYSSELNVNALELDDSALYLCASSSGLDRGLSEKLFFGSGTQLSVL.

This chain's CDR3 is CASGRRGTGANVLTF. Here the CDR3 DNA reads TGTGCCAGCGGGAGAAGGGGGACTGGGGCCAACGTCCTGACTTTC. The V gene is TRBV27, the J gene TRBJ2-6; maybe TRBD1 (6 bases). Trimming took 8 bases from V and 2 from J, leaving 13 bases between them. Germline-derived CDR1 and CDR2 are MNHEY and SMNVEV (reference sequence). This CDR3 has 15 residues.

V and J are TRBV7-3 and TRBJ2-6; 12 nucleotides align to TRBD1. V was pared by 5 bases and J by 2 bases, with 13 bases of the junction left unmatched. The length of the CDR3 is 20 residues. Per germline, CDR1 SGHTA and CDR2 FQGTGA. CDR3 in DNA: TGTGCCAGCAGCCCTCCGGGACAGGGGGCGGTCAACCCTGGGGCCAACGTCCTGACTTTC. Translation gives CASSPPGQGAVNPGANVLTF.

The CDR3 nucleotides are TGTGCCAGCAGCCCCCAGGCGGGACTAGCGGGGGTGAACGGGGAGCTGTTTTTT. Its translation is CASSPQAGLAGVNGELFF. V and J are TRBV9 and TRBJ2-2; 14 bases line up with TRBD2. Germline CDR1 reads SGDLS; CDR2 reads YYNGEE. The CDR3 has 18 residues. V shed 4 bases and J 7 bases; nucleotides not matched to a gene: 12.

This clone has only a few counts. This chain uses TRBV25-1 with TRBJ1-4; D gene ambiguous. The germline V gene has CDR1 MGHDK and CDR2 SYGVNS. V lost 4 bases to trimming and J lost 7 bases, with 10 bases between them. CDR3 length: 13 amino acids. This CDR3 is CASSVTGIEKLFF. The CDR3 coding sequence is TGTGCCAGCAGTGTTACGGGGATTGAAAAACTGTTTTTT.

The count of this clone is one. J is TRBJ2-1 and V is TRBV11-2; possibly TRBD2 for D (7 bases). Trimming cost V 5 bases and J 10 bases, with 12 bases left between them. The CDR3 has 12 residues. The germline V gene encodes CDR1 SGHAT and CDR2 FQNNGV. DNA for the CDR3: TGTGCCAGCAGCCCAGGGGAGGGGGAGCAGTTCTTC. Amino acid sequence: CASSPGEGEQFF.

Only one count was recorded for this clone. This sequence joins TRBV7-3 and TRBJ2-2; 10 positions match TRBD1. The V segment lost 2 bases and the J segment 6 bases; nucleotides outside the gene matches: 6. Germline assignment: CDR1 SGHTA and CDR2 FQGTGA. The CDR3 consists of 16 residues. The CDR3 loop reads CASSLWTGGQSGELFF. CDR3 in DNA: TGTGCCAGCAGCTTATGGACAGGGGGTCAATCCGGGGAGCTGTTTTTT.

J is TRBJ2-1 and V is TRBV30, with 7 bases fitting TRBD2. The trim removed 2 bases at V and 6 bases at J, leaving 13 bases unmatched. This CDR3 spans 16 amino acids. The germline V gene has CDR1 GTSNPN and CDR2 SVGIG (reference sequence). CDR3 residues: CAWSPISPRGFNEQFF. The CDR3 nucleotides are TGTGCCTGGAGTCCCATCTCCCCGCGGGGGTTCAATGAGCAGTTCTTC.

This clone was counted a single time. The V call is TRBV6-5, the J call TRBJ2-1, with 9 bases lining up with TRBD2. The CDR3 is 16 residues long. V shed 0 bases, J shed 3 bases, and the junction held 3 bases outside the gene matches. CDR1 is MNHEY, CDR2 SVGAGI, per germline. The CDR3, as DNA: TGTGCCAGCAGTTACTCGGCTAGCGGGAACTACAATGAGCAGTTCTTC. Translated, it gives CASSYSASGNYNEQFF.

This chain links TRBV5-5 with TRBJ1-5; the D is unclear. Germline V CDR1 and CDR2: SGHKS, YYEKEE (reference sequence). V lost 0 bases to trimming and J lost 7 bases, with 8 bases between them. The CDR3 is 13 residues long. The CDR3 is CASSLAGRQPQHF. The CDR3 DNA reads TGTGCCAGCAGCTTGGCAGGTCGGCAGCCCCAGCATTTT. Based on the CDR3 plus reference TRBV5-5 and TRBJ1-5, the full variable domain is DAGVTQSPTHLIKTRGQQVTLRCSPISGHKSVSWYQQVLGQGPQFIFQYYEKEERGRGNFPDRFSARQFPNYSSELNVNALLLGDSALYLCASSLAGRQPQHFGDGTRLSIL.

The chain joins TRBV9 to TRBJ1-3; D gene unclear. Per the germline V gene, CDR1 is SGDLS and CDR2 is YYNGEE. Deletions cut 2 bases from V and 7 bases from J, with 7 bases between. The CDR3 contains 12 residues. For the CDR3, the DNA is TGTGCCAGCAGCGTCGACGGGAACACCATATATTTT. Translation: CASSVDGNTIYF.

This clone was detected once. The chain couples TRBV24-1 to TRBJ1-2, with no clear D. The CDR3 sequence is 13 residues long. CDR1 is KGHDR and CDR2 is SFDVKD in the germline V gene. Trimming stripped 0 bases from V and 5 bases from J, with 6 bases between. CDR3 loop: CATSDLTHYGYTF. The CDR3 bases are TGTGCCACCAGTGATTTGACTCATTATGGCTACACCTTC.

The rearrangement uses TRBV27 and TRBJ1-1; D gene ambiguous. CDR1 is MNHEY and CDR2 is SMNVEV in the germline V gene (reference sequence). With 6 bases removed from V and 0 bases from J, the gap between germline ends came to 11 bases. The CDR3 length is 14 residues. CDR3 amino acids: CASSEGGMNTEAFF. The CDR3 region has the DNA TGTGCCAGCAGCGAGGGAGGAATGAACACTGAAGCTTTCTTT.